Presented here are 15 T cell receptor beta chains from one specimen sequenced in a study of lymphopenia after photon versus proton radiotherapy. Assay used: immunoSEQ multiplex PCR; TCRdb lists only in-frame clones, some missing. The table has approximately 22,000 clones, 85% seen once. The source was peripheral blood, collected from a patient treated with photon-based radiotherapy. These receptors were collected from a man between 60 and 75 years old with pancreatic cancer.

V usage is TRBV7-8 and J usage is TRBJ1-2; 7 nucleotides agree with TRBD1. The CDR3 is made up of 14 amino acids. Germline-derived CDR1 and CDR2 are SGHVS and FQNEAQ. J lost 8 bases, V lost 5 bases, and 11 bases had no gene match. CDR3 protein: CASSPNRQGGGYTF. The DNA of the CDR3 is TGTGCCAGCAGCCCCAACCGACAGGGCGGCGGCTACACCTTC.

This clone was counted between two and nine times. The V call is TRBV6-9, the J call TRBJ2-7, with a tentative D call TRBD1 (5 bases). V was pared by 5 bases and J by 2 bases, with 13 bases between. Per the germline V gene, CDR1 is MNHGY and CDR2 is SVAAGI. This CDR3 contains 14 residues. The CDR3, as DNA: TGTGCCAGCAGTGAAGATATAGGGGCCTACGAGCAGTACTTC. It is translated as CASSEDIGAYEQYF.

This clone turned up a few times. This CDR3 is CASSSYTSGPSTDTQYF. The CDR3 DNA is TGCGCCAGCAGCTCCTATACTAGCGGACCTAGCACAGATACGCAGTATTTT. The chain is built from TRBV5-1 and TRBJ2-3; 8 bases line up with TRBD2. The CDR3 length is 17 residues. V dropped 3 bases and J dropped 0; count of bases not matched to a gene: 9. Germline V lookup: CDR1 SGHRS, CDR2 YFSETQ.

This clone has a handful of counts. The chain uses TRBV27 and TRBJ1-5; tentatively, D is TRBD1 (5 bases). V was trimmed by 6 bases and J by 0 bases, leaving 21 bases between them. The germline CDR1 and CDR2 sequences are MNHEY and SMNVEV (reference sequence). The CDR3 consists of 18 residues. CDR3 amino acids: CASRKTYGGSYSNQPQHF. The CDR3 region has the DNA TGTGCCAGCAGAAAGACGTACGGGGGGTCCTATAGCAATCAGCCCCAGCATTTT.

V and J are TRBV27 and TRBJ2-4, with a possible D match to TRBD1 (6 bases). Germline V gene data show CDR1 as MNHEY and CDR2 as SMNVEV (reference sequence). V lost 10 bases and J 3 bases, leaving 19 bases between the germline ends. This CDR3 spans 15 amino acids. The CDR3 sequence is CATSWDTAGKNIQYF. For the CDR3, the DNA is TGTGCCACCTCATGGGACACAGCCGGCAAAAACATTCAGTACTTC.

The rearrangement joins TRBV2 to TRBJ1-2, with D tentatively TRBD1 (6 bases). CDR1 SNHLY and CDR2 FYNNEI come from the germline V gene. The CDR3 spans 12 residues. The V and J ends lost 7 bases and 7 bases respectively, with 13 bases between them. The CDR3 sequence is CASKTGLLGYTF. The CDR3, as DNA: TGTGCCAGCAAGACAGGACTCCTTGGCTACACCTTC.

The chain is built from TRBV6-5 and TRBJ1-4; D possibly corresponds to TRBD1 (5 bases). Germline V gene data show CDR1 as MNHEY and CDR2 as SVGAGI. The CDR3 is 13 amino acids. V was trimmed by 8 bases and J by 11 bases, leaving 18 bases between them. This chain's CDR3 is CASRDPLVGKLFF. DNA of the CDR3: TGTGCCAGCCGGGACCCCTTAGTTGGGAAACTGTTTTTT.

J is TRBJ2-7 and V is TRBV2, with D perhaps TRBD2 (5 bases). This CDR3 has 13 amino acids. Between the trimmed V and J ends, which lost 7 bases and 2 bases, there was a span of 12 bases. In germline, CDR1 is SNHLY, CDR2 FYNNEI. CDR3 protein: CASKGSVPYEQYF. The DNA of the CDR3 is TGTGCCAGCAAGGGTAGCGTGCCCTACGAGCAGTACTTC.

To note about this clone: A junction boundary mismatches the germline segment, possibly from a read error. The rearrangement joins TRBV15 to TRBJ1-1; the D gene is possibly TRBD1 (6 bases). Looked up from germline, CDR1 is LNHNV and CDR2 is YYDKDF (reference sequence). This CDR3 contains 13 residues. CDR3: CATSRVGGADAFF. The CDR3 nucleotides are TGTGCCACCAGCAGAGTCGGGGGGGCTGATGCTTTCTTT.

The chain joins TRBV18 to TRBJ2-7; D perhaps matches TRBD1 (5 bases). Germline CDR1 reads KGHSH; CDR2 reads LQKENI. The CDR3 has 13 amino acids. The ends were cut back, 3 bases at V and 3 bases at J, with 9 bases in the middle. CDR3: CASSPTTDYEQYF. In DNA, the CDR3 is TGTGCCAGCTCACCGACGACAGACTACGAGCAGTACTTC.

The CDR3 region has the DNA TGTGCCAGCAGCCCCTTATACGAGCAGTACTTC. Translating gives CASSPLYEQYF. V usage is TRBV11-2 and J usage is TRBJ2-7; D unclear. The CDR3 is made up of 11 amino acids. V lost 5 bases and J 4 bases, leaving 6 bases between the germline ends. Germline lookup yields CDR1 SGHAT and CDR2 FQNNGV.

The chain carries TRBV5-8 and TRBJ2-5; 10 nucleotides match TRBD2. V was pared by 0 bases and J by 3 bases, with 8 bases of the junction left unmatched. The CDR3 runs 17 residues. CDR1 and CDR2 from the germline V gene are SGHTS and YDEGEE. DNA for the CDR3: TGTGCCAGCAGCTTGGGGCTAAGCGGGGGGGCAGAAGAGACCCAGTACTTC. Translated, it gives CASSLGLSGGAEETQYF.

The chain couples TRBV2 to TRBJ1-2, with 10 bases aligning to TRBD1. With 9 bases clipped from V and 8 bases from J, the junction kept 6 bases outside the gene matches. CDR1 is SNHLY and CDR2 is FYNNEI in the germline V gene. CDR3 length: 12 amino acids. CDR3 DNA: TGTGCCAGGGCCGGGACAGGGGCCGGCTACACCTTC. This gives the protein CARAGTGAGYTF.

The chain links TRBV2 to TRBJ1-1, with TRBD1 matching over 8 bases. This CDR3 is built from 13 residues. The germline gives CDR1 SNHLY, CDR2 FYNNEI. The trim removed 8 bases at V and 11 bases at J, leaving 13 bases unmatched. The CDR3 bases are TGTGCCAGCGGGGGACAGGAGGTCTCGCAGGCTTTCTTT. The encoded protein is CASGGQEVSQAFF.

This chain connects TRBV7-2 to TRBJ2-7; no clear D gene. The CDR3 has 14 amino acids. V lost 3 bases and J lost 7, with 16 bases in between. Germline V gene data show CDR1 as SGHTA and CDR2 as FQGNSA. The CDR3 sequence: CASSFAGLLGEQYF. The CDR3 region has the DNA TGTGCCAGCAGCTTTGCAGGCCTCCTTGGGGAGCAGTACTTC.